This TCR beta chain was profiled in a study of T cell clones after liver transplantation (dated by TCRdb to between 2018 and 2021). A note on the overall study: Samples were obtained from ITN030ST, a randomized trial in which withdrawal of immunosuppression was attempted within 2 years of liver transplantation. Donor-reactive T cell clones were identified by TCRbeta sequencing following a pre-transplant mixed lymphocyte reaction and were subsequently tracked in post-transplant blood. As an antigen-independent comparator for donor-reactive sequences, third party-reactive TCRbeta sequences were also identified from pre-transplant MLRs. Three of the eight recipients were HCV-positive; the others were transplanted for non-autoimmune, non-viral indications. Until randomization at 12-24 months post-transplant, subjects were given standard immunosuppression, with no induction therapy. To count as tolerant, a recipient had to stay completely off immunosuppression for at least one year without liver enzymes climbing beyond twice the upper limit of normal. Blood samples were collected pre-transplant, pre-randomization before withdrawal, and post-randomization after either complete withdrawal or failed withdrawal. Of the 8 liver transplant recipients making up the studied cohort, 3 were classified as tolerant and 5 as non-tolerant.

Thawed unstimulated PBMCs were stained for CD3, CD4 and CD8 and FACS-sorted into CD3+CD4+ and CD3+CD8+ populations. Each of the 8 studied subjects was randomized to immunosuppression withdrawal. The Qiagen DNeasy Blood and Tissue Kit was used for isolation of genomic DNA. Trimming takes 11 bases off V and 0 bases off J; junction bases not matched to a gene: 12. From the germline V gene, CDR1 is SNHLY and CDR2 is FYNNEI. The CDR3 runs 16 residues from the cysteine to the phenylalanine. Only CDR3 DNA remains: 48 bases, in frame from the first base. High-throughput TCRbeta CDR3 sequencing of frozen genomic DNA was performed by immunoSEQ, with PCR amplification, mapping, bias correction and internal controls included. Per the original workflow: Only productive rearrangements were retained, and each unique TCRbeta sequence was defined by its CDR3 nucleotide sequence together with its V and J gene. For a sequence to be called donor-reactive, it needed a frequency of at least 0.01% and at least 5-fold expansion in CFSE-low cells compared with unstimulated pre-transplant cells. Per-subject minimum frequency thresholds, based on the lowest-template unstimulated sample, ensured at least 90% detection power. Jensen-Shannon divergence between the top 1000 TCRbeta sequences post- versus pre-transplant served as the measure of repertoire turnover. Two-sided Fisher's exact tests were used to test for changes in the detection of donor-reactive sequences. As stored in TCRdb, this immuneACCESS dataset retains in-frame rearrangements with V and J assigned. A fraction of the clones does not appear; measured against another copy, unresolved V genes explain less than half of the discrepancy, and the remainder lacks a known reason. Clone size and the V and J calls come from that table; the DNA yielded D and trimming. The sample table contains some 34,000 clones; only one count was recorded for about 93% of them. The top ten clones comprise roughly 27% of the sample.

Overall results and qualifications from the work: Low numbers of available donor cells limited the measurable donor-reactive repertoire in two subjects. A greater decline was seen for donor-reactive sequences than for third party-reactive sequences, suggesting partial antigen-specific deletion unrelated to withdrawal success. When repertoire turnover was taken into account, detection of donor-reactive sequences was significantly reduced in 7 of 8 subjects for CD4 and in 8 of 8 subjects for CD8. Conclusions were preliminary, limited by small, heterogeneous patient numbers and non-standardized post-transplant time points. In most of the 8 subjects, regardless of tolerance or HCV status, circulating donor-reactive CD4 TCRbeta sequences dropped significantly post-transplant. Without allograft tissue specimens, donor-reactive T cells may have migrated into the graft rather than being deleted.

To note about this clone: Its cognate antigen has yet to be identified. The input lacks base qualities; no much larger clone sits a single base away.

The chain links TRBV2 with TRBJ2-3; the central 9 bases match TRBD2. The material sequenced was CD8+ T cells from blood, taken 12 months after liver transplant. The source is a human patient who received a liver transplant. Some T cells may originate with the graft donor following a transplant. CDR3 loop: CAVSGLAVTSTDTQYF. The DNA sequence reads TGTGCCGTGTCGGGACTAGCCGTGACTAGCACAGATACGCAGTATTTT.